These 9 T cell receptor beta chains were sequenced from one sample in a study of graft-versus-host responses after intestinal transplantation (dated by TCRdb to the early 2020s). Libraries came from the immunoSEQ multiplex PCR assay. This is the immuneACCESS table as TCRdb keeps it, with only in-frame sequences that have V and J called. A part of the clones is gone; compared with another copy, unresolved V genes explain less than half, and the rest is unexplained. This sample is represented by 12,000 to 15,000 clones; 25% to 35% of them were singletons. Just under 4% of the sample rests with the top ten. The sample's time point label, in plain terms: cells obtained before transplantation from donor or recipient. Material: alloreactive CD4+ T cells from a mixed lymphocyte reaction culture, obtained before intestinal transplant. What this sample's cell subset or site label stands for: CFSE-low proliferating T cells sorted from roughly 6-day pre-transplant mixed lymphocyte reaction (GvH or HvG direction). The receptors were sampled from a human patient who received an intestinal transplant.

This clone is categorized as medium-sized (0.01 to 0.1%). This chain links TRBV28 with TRBJ1-2; D not resolved. The V end was cut by 2 bases, the J end by 2 bases, with 6 bases between. Looked up from germline, CDR1 is MDHEN and CDR2 is SYDVKM. The CDR3 loop spans 13 amino acids. DNA of the CDR3: TGTGCCAGCAGTTTAAGACCGAACTATGGCTACACCTTC. Residues: CASSLRPNYGYTF.

The table lists this clone with a few counts. The rearrangement links TRBV11-3 to TRBJ1-1; no definite D call. The germline V gene encodes CDR1 SGHNT and CDR2 YENEEA. V was clipped by 1 base and J by 0 bases, with 12 bases between them. The CDR3 covers 16 residues. CDR3 in amino acids: CASSLGVTRLNTEAFF. CDR3 in DNA: TGTGCCAGCAGCTTAGGCGTGACGCGGTTGAACACTGAAGCTTTCTTT.

The chain combines TRBV7-2 with TRBJ1-4, with TRBD1 identical over 7 bases. CDR1 is SGHTA, CDR2 FQGNSA, per germline. V lost 1 base to trimming and J lost 5 bases; unmatched junction nucleotides: 7. There are 16 residues in the CDR3. The CDR3 is CASSLEGTVRNEKLFF. CDR3 in DNA: TGTGCCAGCAGCTTAGAAGGGACAGTCCGGAATGAAAAACTGTTTTTT.

The V gene is TRBV6-5, the J gene TRBJ2-1; D is perhaps TRBD2 (6 bases). V lost 5 bases and J lost 5, with 16 bases in between. Germline CDR1 and CDR2: MNHEY and SVGAGI. The CDR3 is made up of 15 amino acids. The CDR3 loop reads CASSRGGAGNNEQFF. CDR3 nucleotides: TGTGCCAGCAGTCGGGGTGGTGCGGGGAACAATGAGCAGTTCTTC.

The chain links TRBV2 to TRBJ2-7; a weak D match, TRBD1 (5 bases). Trimming removed 8 bases at V and 0 bases at J, with 8 bases between. This CDR3 is built from 12 residues. The germline CDR1 and CDR2 sequences are SNHLY and FYNNEI. CDR3 DNA sequence: TGTGCCAGCCGACAGCGCTCCTACGAGCAGTACTTC. It is translated as CASRQRSYEQYF.

The chain couples TRBV5-4 to TRBJ2-1, with 8 bases lining up with TRBD2. Trimming removed 4 bases from V and 1 base from J; junction bases left unmatched: 4. Germline V gene sequence: CDR1 SGHNT, CDR2 YYREEE (reference sequence). The CDR3 loop spans 15 amino acids. The CDR3: CASSVTSGSYNEQFF. The CDR3 DNA reads as TGTGCCAGCAGCGTCACTAGCGGATCCTACAATGAGCAGTTCTTC. The complete variable domain, with remaining parts taken from reference TRBV5-4 and TRBJ2-1, reads ETGVTQSPTHLIKTRGQQVTLRCSSQSGHNTVSWYQQALGQGPQFIFQYYREEENGRGNFPPRFSGLQFPNYSSELNVNALELDDSALYLCASSVTSGSYNEQFFGPGTRLTVL.

V is TRBV5-4 and J is TRBJ2-2; the match to TRBD2 covers 10 bases. The CDR3 consists of 16 residues. V lost 5 bases, J lost 2 bases, and 6 bases stayed unmatched. CDR1 is SGHNT, CDR2 YYREEE, per germline (reference sequence). The CDR3 DNA reads as TGTGCCAGCAGTTTAGGGACTAGCGTAAACACCGGGGAGCTGTTTTTT. Translating it yields CASSLGTSVNTGELFF.

CDR3 protein: CASSAGQTLGTQYF. The CDR3 DNA follows: TGTGCCAGCAGCGCGGGACAGACGTTAGGTACGCAGTATTTT. The chain has TRBV5-8 and TRBJ2-3, with a tentative D call TRBD1 (7 bases). V lost 4 bases, J lost 8 bases, and 17 bases lay in between. The germline V gene has CDR1 SGHTS and CDR2 YDEGEE. The CDR3 has 14 amino acids.

Within the sample, this clone is medium-sized. The chain carries TRBV19 and TRBJ2-7; D gene ambiguous. V gave up 5 bases and J gave up 0 bases, with 17 bases separating them. This CDR3 is built from 16 residues. CDR1 LNHDA and CDR2 SQIVND come from the germline V gene (reference sequence). This CDR3 reads CASSPIRKGISYEQYF. The CDR3 DNA sequence: TGTGCCAGTAGTCCAATTAGAAAGGGAATCTCCTACGAGCAGTACTTC.